The TCR beta chain under discussion was sequenced for a study of blood T cell repertoires in COVID-19. Study details: Samples came from the United States, Italy and Spain, spanning acute and convalescent COVID-19.

Participants were aged 18 to 89 years, lived in over 20 US areas, and enrolled virtually. Categorization into cohorts depended on clinical history that participants reported. Libraries were prepared by immunoSEQ multiplex PCR; TCRdb keeps only in-frame clonotypes and omits some of them. The sample records about 150,000 clones, roughly 78% being singletons. V shed 2 bases and J 3 bases; nucleotides not matched to a gene: 13. Germline assignment: CDR1 MGHDK and CDR2 SYGVNS. CDR3 size: 18 residues. Sequenced material: PBMCs or T cells enriched from blood (not recorded which). This chain joins TRBV25-1 and TRBJ2-3; 8 positions agree with TRBD1. This clonotype was obtained from a woman in her fifties or sixties who had recovered from COVID-19. The CDR3 DNA is TGTGCCAGCAGTGAAGGAGGACAGGGCCGAATTTGGACAGATACGCAGTATTTT. Translating gives CASSEGGQGRIWTDTQYF.